This record looks at one T cell receptor beta chain sequence and its context. This specimen comes from a study of blood T cell repertoires in COVID-19. Here immunoSEQ multiplex PCR was the method, and the copy in TCRdb shows in-frame clones only, minus some. The sample lists about 120,000 clones; roughly nine tenths were seen once. This CDR3 comprises 16 residues. The germline gives CDR1 LGHDT, CDR2 YNNKEL (reference sequence). V was pared by 3 bases and J by 6 bases, with 10 bases of the junction left unmatched. This clonotype originated in a man aged 50 to 59 with active COVID-19. The rearrangement joins TRBV3-1 (or the pseudogene TRBV3-2) to TRBJ2-3; 9 nucleotides match TRBD2. Sequenced material: peripheral blood. This CDR3 is CASSHAGTSSRDTQYF. The CDR3 nucleotides read TGTGCCAGCAGCCATGCCGGGACTAGCTCGCGGGATACGCAGTATTTT.